Reported below is one T cell receptor beta chain. The antigen is not known. It may be a read error: a sequence one base away is much more abundant. The sample originates from a study of early T cells in non-severe SARS-CoV-2 infection. Notes on the study in general: Matching with VDJdb favored anti-spike CD8 responses (missing private and CD4 specificities).

This CDR3 contains 16 residues. Individual cDNA molecules received unique molecular identifiers. TCRdb reanalysed the 5' RACE reads using MiXCR and keeps one entry per CDR3 protein. This table holds approximately 23,000 distinct CDR3 sequences, about 4.2% found once. The specimen was whole blood. The clonotype was recovered from an adult who was a healthcare worker with PCR-confirmed SARS-CoV-2 infection or an uninfected control (not recorded which). The chain recombines TRBV12-3 or TRBV12-4 with TRBJ2-3; 13 positions agree with TRBD2. This CDR3 reads CVSSSTSGRVADTQYF. In nucleotides, the CDR3 is TGTGTCAGCAGTTCAACTAGCGGGAGGGTTGCAGATACGCAGTATTTT.